The 27 T cell receptor beta chains below all came from one sample that was sequenced in a study of blood T cell repertoires in COVID-19. Some clones are missing from TCRdb's copy, which holds only in-frame ones; the method was immunoSEQ multiplex PCR. Counted here are about 170,000 clones, approximately 85% occurring once; the ten biggest clones make up 1% to 1.5%. Sequencing was done on a sample of peripheral blood. The receptors were gathered from a man between 60 and 75 years old who had recovered from COVID-19.

The chain links TRBV11-3 to TRBJ2-3, with 9 bases fitting TRBD1. V lost 5 bases to trimming and J lost 2 bases; unmatched junction nucleotides: 2. Germline lookup yields CDR1 SGHNT and CDR2 YENEEA. This CDR3 has 14 amino acids. For the CDR3, the DNA is TGTGCCAGCAGCCAACAGGGGGCCACAGATACGCAGTATTTT. Amino acid sequence: CASSQQGATDTQYF.

V is TRBV10-3 and J is TRBJ1-5; D ambiguous. In germline, CDR1 is ENHRY, CDR2 SYGVKD. The CDR3 has 12 residues. Trimming left V 8 bases short and J 6 bases short, with 11 bases between. For the CDR3, the DNA is TGTGCCATCGGGCAGTCCGGTCAGCCCCAGCATTTT. This translates into CAIGQSGQPQHF.

The chain joins TRBV29-1 to TRBJ1-2, with no clear D. V lost 7 bases to trimming and J lost 0 bases, with 15 bases between them. Germline V gives CDR1 SQVTM, CDR2 ANQGSEA. The CDR3 runs 14 residues. The CDR3: CSGSVGEANYGYTF. In DNA, the CDR3 is TGCAGCGGGTCCGTGGGAGAAGCTAACTATGGCTACACCTTC.

The chain has TRBV19 and TRBJ1-1; 7 positions agree with TRBD1. The CDR3 is 14 residues long. The V segment lost 1 base and the J segment 3 bases; nucleotides outside the gene matches: 2. Per germline, CDR1 LNHDA and CDR2 SQIVND (reference sequence). This chain's CDR3 is CASSIGQGDTEAFF. As DNA, the CDR3 is TGTGCCAGTAGTATAGGACAGGGAGACACTGAAGCTTTCTTT.

This sequence joins TRBV28 and TRBJ1-1; D perhaps matches TRBD1 (6 bases). Between the trimmed V and J ends, which lost 4 bases and 11 bases, there was a span of 11 bases. There are 11 residues in the CDR3. Germline CDR1 is MDHEN and CDR2 is SYDVKM. The CDR3 sequence is CASSSTGLAFF. CDR3 nucleotide sequence: TGTGCCAGCAGTTCCACAGGGTTGGCTTTCTTT.

This clone was detected once. The rearrangement uses TRBV19 and TRBJ1-5; 7 bases are shared with TRBD1. Germline V lookup: CDR1 LNHDA, CDR2 SQIVND (reference sequence). Germline trimming cut 8 bases from V and 7 bases from J; bases unmatched to any gene: 8. CDR3 length: 13 amino acids. CDR3 residues: CASGLNRGQPQHF. CDR3 coding DNA: TGTGCCAGTGGATTGAACAGGGGACAGCCCCAGCATTTT. Drawing the rest from reference TRBV19 and TRBJ1-5, the complete variable domain is DGGITQSPKYLFRKEGQNVTLSCEQNLNHDAMYWYRQDPGQGLRLIYYSQIVNDFQKGDIAEGYSVSREKKESFPLTVTSAQKNPTAFYLCASGLNRGQPQHFGDGTRLSIL.

V is TRBV5-1 and J is TRBJ1-1; a weak D match, TRBD1 (5 bases). CDR3 size: 15 residues. The V end lost 0 bases, the J end lost 0 bases, and 9 bases lay between the germline ends. The V gene's germline CDR1 is SGHRS and CDR2 YFSETQ. Written as DNA, the CDR3 is TGCGCCAGCAGCTTGGTATCAGGGATGAACACTGAAGCTTTCTTT. Amino acids: CASSLVSGMNTEAFF.

The chain links TRBV18 to TRBJ2-3, with D possibly being TRBD1 (6 bases). This CDR3 contains 14 residues. The V gene's germline CDR1 is KGHSH and CDR2 LQKENI. The ends were cut back, 3 bases at V and 6 bases at J, with 13 bases in the middle. The CDR3 is CASSPDRIRDTQYF. CDR3 nucleotide sequence: TGTGCCAGCTCACCCGACAGGATCCGTGATACGCAGTATTTT.

In its sample, this clone was seen once. The gene calls are TRBV11-1 and TRBJ2-2, with D possibly matching TRBD1 (5 bases). The V end lost 1 base, the J end lost 2 bases, and 8 bases lay between the germline ends. Looked up from germline, CDR1 is SGHAT and CDR2 is FQDESV (reference sequence). The CDR3 extends over 15 amino acids. The CDR3 nucleotides read TGTGCCAGCAGCTTAGAGACAGCTAACACCGGGGAGCTGTTTTTT. It codes for CASSLETANTGELFF. The whole variable domain, filled in from reference TRBV11-1 and TRBJ2-2, reads EAEVAQSPRYKITEKSQAVAFWCDPISGHATLYWYRQILGQGPELLVQFQDESVVDDSQLPKDRFSAERLKGVDSTLKIQPAELGDSAMYLCASSLETANTGELFFGEGSRLTVL.

The chain combines TRBV24-1 with TRBJ2-3; TRBD2 aligns across 9 bases. The germline V gene encodes CDR1 KGHDR and CDR2 SFDVKD. Losses at the gene ends were 3 bases for V and 5 bases for J; bases not matched to a gene: 5. The CDR3 runs to 15 residues. The CDR3 nucleotides read TGTGCCACCAGTGATGCTAGCGGGGCCGTAGATACGCAGTATTTT. It codes for CATSDASGAVDTQYF.

J is TRBJ2-4 and V is TRBV7-9; 9 bases agree with TRBD1. Germline V gene data show CDR1 as SEHNR and CDR2 as FQNEAQ (reference sequence). Unmatched junction bases numbered 1, after V lost 3 bases and J lost 1 base. The length of the CDR3 is 15 residues. The CDR3 bases are TGTGCCAGCAGCTTGGGGACAGGGGCCAAAAACATTCAGTACTTC. Amino acids: CASSLGTGAKNIQYF.

There are a few counts of this clone. CDR3 protein: CASSPPGLREQYF. CDR3 nucleotides: TGTGCCAGCAGCCCACCGGGACTGCGAGAGCAGTACTTC. The V gene is TRBV6-5, the J gene TRBJ2-7, with a tentative D call TRBD2 (6 bases). CDR1 MNHEY and CDR2 SVGAGI come from the germline V gene. The V and J ends lost 6 bases and 7 bases respectively, with 16 bases between them. The CDR3 runs to 13 residues.

The chain has TRBV10-3 and TRBJ1-4; D not resolved. The V and J ends lost 0 bases and 8 bases respectively, with 13 bases between them. The CDR3 sequence is 15 residues long. Looked up from germline, CDR1 is ENHRY and CDR2 is SYGVKD. The CDR3 DNA sequence: TGTGCCATCAGTGAGTCGGTGGGAGGAGGAGAAAAACTGTTTTTT. Its protein is CAISESVGGGEKLFF.

This clone has more than one count but fewer than ten. In DNA, the CDR3 is TGTGCCAGCAGCCGAGGGACAGGGAAGGAGTACTTC. Amino acid sequence: CASSRGTGKEYF. J is TRBJ2-7 and V is TRBV3-1 (or the pseudogene TRBV3-2); 9 positions match TRBD1. The CDR3 extends over 12 amino acids. Germline lookup yields CDR1 LGHDT and CDR2 YNNKEL (reference sequence). V trimming: 4 bases; J trimming: 11 bases; junction bases outside the gene matches: 6.

V usage is TRBV7-2 and J usage is TRBJ2-7, with D hard to call. The germline V gene encodes CDR1 SGHTA and CDR2 FQGNSA. The CDR3 is made up of 14 amino acids. Trimming left V 4 bases short and J 6 bases short, with 16 bases between. Here the CDR3 reads CASSSSLDRSEQYF. For the CDR3, the DNA is TGTGCCAGCAGCTCTTCGCTAGATCGATCCGAGCAGTACTTC.

The V and J genes are TRBV9 and TRBJ2-4; 9 bases map to TRBD2. The length of the CDR3 is 15 residues. Germline V gene sequence: CDR1 SGDLS, CDR2 YYNGEE. The V gene end was trimmed by 0 bases and the J gene end by 4 bases; junction bases not matched to a gene: 2. In nucleotides, the CDR3 is TGTGCCAGCAGCGTAGCAGCGGGGGGTAAAAACATTCAGTACTTC. Translation gives CASSVAAGGKNIQYF.

This chain joins TRBV6-5 and TRBJ1-4; a weak D match, TRBD1 (6 bases). V was shortened by 8 bases and J by 8 bases, with 15 bases between the two germline ends. Germline CDR1 and CDR2: MNHEY and SVGAGI. The CDR3 consists of 13 residues. The CDR3 reads CASSRGTGEKLFF. CDR3 bases: TGTGCCAGCTCAAGGGGGACGGGCGAAAAACTGTTTTTT.

This clone came up once. The sample carries other DNA sequences with the same CDR3. The chain uses TRBV29-1 and TRBJ1-2; TRBD1 matches at 9 bases. The V gene end was trimmed by 6 bases and the J gene end by 4 bases; junction bases not matched to a gene: 6. The CDR3 has 13 amino acids. Germline V lookup: CDR1 SQVTM, CDR2 ANQGSEA. CDR3: CSVSGQGSYGYTF. The CDR3 bases are TGCAGCGTCTCCGGACAGGGGTCCTATGGCTACACCTTC.

The sample holds one count of this clone. The chain carries TRBV10-2 and TRBJ2-5; D perhaps matches TRBD1 (6 bases). Germline lookup yields CDR1 WSHSY and CDR2 SAAADI. V was clipped by 6 bases and J by 2 bases, with 13 bases between them. CDR3 length equals 14 residues. CDR3 protein: CASRGQFGQETQYF. As DNA, the CDR3 is TGCGCCAGCAGAGGACAGTTTGGGCAAGAGACCCAGTACTTC.

The rearrangement uses TRBV7-6 and TRBJ2-1; D is perhaps TRBD2 (5 bases). V shed 2 bases and J shed 0 bases, with 17 bases lying between them. CDR3 length: 18 residues. Germline CDR1 and CDR2: SGHVS and FNYEAQ. The CDR3 spells CASSLSAGLMSSYNEQFF. DNA for the CDR3: TGTGCCAGCAGCTTATCGGCCGGACTGATGAGCTCCTACAATGAGCAGTTCTTC.

This rearrangement joins TRBV5-6 to TRBJ2-7; 8 nucleotides line up with TRBD1. The CDR3 consists of 18 residues. V was clipped by 5 bases and J by 4 bases; unmatched bases: 20. In germline, CDR1 is SGHDT, CDR2 YYEEEE. CDR3 loop: CASSSDPWQGAVKYEQYF. Here the CDR3 DNA reads TGTGCCAGCAGTTCCGATCCTTGGCAGGGGGCGGTCAAATACGAGCAGTACTTC.

This chain uses TRBV7-2 with TRBJ1-2; the D is unclear. Germline lookup yields CDR1 SGHTA and CDR2 FQGNSA. The CDR3 runs to 16 residues. V was cut by 6 bases and J by 1 base, with 18 bases left in between. The CDR3 sequence is CASRQGRLLSNYGYTF. CDR3 in DNA: TGTGCCAGCAGACAAGGGAGGTTGCTAAGTAACTATGGCTACACCTTC.

CDR3 in amino acids: CATSSAPADYTGELFF. The CDR3 nucleotides read TGTGCCACCAGCAGTGCCCCTGCGGACTACACCGGGGAGCTGTTTTTT. The chain combines TRBV15 with TRBJ2-2; perhaps TRBD2 as D (5 bases). Trimming removed 3 bases at V and 3 bases at J, with 14 bases between. The CDR3 spans 16 residues. CDR1 and CDR2 from the germline V gene are LNHNV and YYDKDF (reference sequence).

The chain couples TRBV6-2 or TRBV6-3 to TRBJ2-2; D might be TRBD1 (6 bases). The V gene's germline CDR1 is MNHEY and CDR2 SVGEGT. This CDR3 has 16 amino acids. The germline V and J ends were trimmed by 0 bases and 3 bases, with 11 bases remaining between them. DNA for the CDR3: TGTGCCAGCAGTTACTCGCGTCAGGGGTACACCGGGGAGCTGTTTTTT. Translation: CASSYSRQGYTGELFF.

This chain links TRBV25-1 with TRBJ1-2; tentative D call: TRBD1 (6 bases). V was shortened by 4 bases and J by 4 bases, with 13 bases between the two germline ends. This CDR3 is 14 amino acids long. From germline, CDR1 is MGHDK and CDR2 SYGVNS. The CDR3 region is CASSATGFGYGYTF. The CDR3 DNA follows: TGTGCCAGCAGTGCCACAGGGTTCGGCTATGGCTACACCTTC.

The V call is TRBV2, the J call TRBJ1-1; D ambiguous. The germline V and J ends were trimmed by 6 bases and 1 base, with 9 bases remaining between them. The CDR3 is made up of 13 amino acids. Germline assignment: CDR1 SNHLY and CDR2 FYNNEI. CDR3 sequence reads: CASRWSENTEAFF. CDR3 DNA sequence: TGTGCCAGCAGGTGGAGTGAGAACACTGAAGCTTTCTTT.

This clone was recorded only once. The chain carries TRBV4-2 and TRBJ2-6; 8 positions match TRBD1. From germline, CDR1 is LGHNA and CDR2 YNFKEQ. The J segment lost 4 bases and the V segment lost 0 bases, leaving 8 bases of the junction unmatched. This CDR3 is built from 18 residues. The CDR3, as DNA: TGTGCCAGCAGCCAAGAGGGGCAGGGGGCGCAAGGGGCCAACGTCCTGACTTTC. It codes for CASSQEGQGAQGANVLTF.